The entry below gives a single T cell receptor (beta chain) sequence along with its context. Its specificity is not known. A second about 7 to 12 cycle PCR used barcoded and J-beta primers. TCRdb re-derived calls from the 5' RACE reads in MiXCR, one entry per CDR3 protein. The table lists some 1,500,000 distinct CDR3 sequences, approximately 42% of them singletons. These data come from a study of blood T cells in healthy people across ages. Study overall: Capture via template switching afforded approximately one barcoded beta molecule per two T cells. Overall study findings and caveats: With age, beta diversity per million T cells declined roughly linearly, significantly by over 35. Comparison with aged donors showed that long-lived donors had more naive CD4+ cells and higher diversity.

The CDR3 extends over 14 amino acids. With 6 bases clipped from V and 3 bases from J, the junction kept 7 bases outside the gene matches. The clonotype comes from a woman between 18 and 29 years old in good health. The rearrangement uses TRBV12-3 or TRBV12-4 and TRBJ1-2; 7 nucleotides match TRBD1. Sequenced sample: blood. Here the CDR3 reads CASSQDRSHYGYTF. The CDR3 DNA sequence: TGTGCCAGCAGCCAGGACAGGTCCCACTATGGCTACACCTTC.